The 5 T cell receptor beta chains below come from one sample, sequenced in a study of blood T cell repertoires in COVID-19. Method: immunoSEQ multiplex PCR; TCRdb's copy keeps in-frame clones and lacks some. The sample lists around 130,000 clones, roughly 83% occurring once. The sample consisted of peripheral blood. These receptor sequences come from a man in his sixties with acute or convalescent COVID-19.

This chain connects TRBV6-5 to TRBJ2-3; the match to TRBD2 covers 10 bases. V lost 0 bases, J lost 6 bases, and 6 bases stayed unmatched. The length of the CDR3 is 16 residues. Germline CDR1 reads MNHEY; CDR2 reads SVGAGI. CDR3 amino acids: CASSYSSLAGGDTQYF. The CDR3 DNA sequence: TGTGCCAGCAGTTACTCGTCCTTAGCGGGAGGCGATACGCAGTATTTT.

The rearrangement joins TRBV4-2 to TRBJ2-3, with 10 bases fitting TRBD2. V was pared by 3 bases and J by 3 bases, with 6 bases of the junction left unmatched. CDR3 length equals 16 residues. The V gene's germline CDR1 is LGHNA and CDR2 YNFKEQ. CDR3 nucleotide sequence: TGTGCCAGCAGCCACCGCCTAGCGGGAGAAACAGATACGCAGTATTTT. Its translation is CASSHRLAGETDTQYF.

CDR3: CASSLSGQGSYEQYF. The CDR3 DNA reads as TGTGCCAGCAGCTTATCGGGACAGGGGTCCTACGAGCAGTACTTC. This rearrangement joins TRBV7-9 to TRBJ2-7; 10 nucleotides line up with TRBD1. From germline, CDR1 is SEHNR and CDR2 FQNEAQ (reference sequence). The V and J ends lost 2 bases and 1 base, in that order; junction bases with no gene match: 2. The CDR3 contains 15 residues.

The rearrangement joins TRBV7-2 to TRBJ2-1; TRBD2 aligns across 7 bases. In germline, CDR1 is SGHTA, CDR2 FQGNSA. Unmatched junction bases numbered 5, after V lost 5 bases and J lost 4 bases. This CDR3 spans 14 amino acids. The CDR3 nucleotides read TGTGCCAGCAGCATTACTAGCGCTTACAATGAGCAGTTCTTC. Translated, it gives CASSITSAYNEQFF.

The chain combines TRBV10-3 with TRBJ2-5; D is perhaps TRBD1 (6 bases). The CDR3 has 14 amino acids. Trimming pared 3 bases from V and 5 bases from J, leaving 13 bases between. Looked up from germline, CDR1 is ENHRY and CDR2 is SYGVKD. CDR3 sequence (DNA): TGTGCCATCAGTGAATACAGGGAAACGGAGACCCAGTACTTC. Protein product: CAISEYRETETQYF.